This T cell receptor beta chain derives from a study of T cell clones after liver transplantation (dated by TCRdb to between 2019 and 2020). Background on the whole study: Samples were obtained from ITN030ST, a randomized trial in which withdrawal of immunosuppression was attempted within 2 years of liver transplantation. After a pre-transplant mixed lymphocyte reaction, TCRbeta sequencing was used to pinpoint donor-reactive T cell clones, which were subsequently tracked in post-transplant blood. Third party-reactive TCRbeta sequences were also identified from pre-transplant MLRs to serve as an antigen-independent comparator for donor-reactive sequences. Three of the eight recipients were HCV-positive; the others were transplanted for non-autoimmune, non-viral indications. Until randomization at 12-24 months post-transplant, subjects were given standard immunosuppression, with no induction therapy. Tolerance meant complete immunosuppression withdrawal for at least one year without liver enzymes rising beyond twice the upper limit of normal. Blood samples were taken pre-transplant, pre-randomization before withdrawal, and post-randomization after full withdrawal or failed withdrawal. The studied cohort comprised 8 liver transplant recipients, 3 classified as tolerant and 5 as non-tolerant. Study-wide findings and limitations: The conclusions were considered preliminary, being limited by small, heterogeneous patient numbers and non-standardized post-transplant time points. Because no allograft tissue specimens were available, donor-reactive T cells may have migrated into the graft instead of being deleted. When repertoire turnover was taken into account, detection of donor-reactive sequences was significantly reduced in 7 of 8 subjects for CD4 and in 8 of 8 subjects for CD8. The decline in donor-reactive sequences exceeded the decline in third party-reactive sequences, suggesting partial antigen-specific deletion that was unrelated to withdrawal success. A significant post-transplant decrease in circulating donor-reactive CD4 TCRbeta sequences was observed in most of the 8 subjects, irrespective of tolerance or HCV status. Low numbers of available donor cells limited the measurable donor-reactive repertoire in a couple of subjects.

Including the terminal cysteine and phenylalanine, the CDR3 comprises 15 residues. Just CDR3 DNA is preserved here, 45 bases in frame from base 1. In the germline V gene, CDR1 corresponds to SGHDT and CDR2 to YYEEEE. The trim is 4 bases for V and 9 bases for J, with a gap of 22 bases between the germline ends. Using immunoSEQ, frozen genomic DNA was subjected to high-throughput TCRbeta CDR3 sequencing, a process that included PCR amplification, mapping, bias correction and internal controls. In the original analysis: Only productive rearrangements were retained, with each unique TCRbeta sequence defined by its CDR3 nucleotide sequence together with its V and J gene. A sequence counted as donor-reactive only if the sequence showed at least 5-fold expansion in CFSE-low cells compared with unstimulated pre-transplant cells and had a frequency of at least 0.01%. To ensure at least 90% detection power, minimum frequency thresholds were set for each subject based on that subject's lowest-template unstimulated sample. Jensen-Shannon divergence between the top 1000 TCRbeta sequences post- versus pre-transplant served as the measure of repertoire turnover. Two-sided Fisher's exact tests were used to test for changes in the detection of donor-reactive sequences. TCRdb took over this immuneACCESS table, retaining in-frame rearrangements with V and J assigned. Such tables are incomplete; in checked studies, under half of the missing clones stem from an unresolved V gene, and the remainder is unexplained. The V and J calls and clone size come from that table; D and trimming were worked out from the DNA. The sample profile shows some 120,000 clones; 90% of them were found once. Of the sample, 0.83% is held by the ten largest clones.

Thawed unstimulated PBMCs were stained for CD3, CD4 and CD8 and FACS-sorted into CD3+CD4+ and CD3+CD8+ populations. All 8 studied subjects were randomized to immunosuppression withdrawal. Genomic DNA was isolated with the Qiagen DNeasy Blood and Tissue Kit. This clone came up once. No cognate antigen has been identified for it. Base quality data are lacking; no much larger clone is found one base away. The chain is assembled from TRBV5-6 and TRBJ1-2; TRBD1 might be the D gene, on 5 matching bases. The source of this sequence is a human patient who received a liver transplant. Following a transplant, some T cells may be graft donor cells, not patient cells. Sequencing used CD4+ T cells from blood, obtained 12 months after liver transplant. The CDR3 in this case is CASSPRRAGVRRYTF. The DNA sequence is given as TGTGCCAGCAGCCCCAGGAGGGCGGGGGTCAGGCGCTACACCTTC. With the rest looked up from the reference TRBV5-6 and TRBJ1-2 genes rather than sequenced, the full variable domain is DAGVTQSPTHLIKTRGQQVTLRCSPKSGHDTVSWYQQALGQGPQFIFQYYEEEERQRGNFPDRFSGHQFPNYSSELNVNALLLGDSALYLCASSPRRAGVRRYTFGSGTRLTVV.